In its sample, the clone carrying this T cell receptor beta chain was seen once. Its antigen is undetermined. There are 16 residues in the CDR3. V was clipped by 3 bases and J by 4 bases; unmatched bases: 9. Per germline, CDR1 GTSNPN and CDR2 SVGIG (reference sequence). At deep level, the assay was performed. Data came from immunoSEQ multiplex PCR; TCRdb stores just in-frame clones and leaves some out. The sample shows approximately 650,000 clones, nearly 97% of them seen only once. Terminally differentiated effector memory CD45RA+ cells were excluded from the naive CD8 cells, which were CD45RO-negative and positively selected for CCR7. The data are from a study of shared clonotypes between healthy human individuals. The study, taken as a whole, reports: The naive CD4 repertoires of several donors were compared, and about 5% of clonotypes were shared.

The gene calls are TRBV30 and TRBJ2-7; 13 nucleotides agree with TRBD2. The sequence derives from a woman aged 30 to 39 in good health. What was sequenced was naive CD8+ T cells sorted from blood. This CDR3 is CAWRDTGTSGNYEQYF. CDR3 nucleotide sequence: TGTGCCTGGAGAGACACCGGGACTAGCGGGAATTACGAGCAGTACTTC.